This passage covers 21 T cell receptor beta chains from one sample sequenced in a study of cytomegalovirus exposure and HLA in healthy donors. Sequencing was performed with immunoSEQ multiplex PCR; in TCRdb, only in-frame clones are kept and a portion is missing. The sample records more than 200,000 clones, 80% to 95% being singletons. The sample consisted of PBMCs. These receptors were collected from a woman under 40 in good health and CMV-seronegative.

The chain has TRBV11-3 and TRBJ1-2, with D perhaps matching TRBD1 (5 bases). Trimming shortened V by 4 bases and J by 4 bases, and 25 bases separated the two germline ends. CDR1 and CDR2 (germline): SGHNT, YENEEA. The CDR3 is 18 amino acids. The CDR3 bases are TGTGCCAGCAGCTCTCGCCGGGACTCGCGTTTCCGTGGCTATGGCTACACCTTC. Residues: CASSSRRDSRFRGYGYTF.

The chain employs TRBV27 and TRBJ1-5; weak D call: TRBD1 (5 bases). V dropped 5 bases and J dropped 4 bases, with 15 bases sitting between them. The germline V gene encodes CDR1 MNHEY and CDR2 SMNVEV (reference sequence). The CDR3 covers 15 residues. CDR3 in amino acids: CASSPRGSPNQPQHF. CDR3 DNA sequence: TGTGCCAGCAGTCCCCGGGGCAGCCCTAATCAGCCCCAGCATTTT.

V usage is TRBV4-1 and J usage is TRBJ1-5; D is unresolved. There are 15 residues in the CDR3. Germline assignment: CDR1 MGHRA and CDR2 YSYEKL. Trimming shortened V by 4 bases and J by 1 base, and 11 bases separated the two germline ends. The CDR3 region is CASSRGLSSNQPQHF. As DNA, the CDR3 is TGCGCCAGCAGCCGCGGACTGTCGAGCAATCAGCCCCAGCATTTT.

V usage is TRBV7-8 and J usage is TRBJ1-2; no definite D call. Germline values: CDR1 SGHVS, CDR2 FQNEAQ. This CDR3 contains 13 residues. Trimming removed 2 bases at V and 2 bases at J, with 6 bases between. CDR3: CASSLTPNYGYTF. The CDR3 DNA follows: TGTGCCAGCAGCTTAACTCCCAACTATGGCTACACCTTC. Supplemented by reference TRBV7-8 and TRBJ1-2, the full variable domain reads GAGVSQSPRYKVAKRGQDVALRCDPISGHVSLFWYQQALGQGPEFLTYFQNEAQLDKSGLPSDRFFAERPEGSVSTLKIQRTQQEDSAVYLCASSLTPNYGYTFGSGTRLTVV.

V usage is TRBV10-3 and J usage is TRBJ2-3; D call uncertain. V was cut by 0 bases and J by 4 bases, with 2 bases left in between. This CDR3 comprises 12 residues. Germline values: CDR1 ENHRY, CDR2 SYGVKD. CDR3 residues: CAISESADTQYF. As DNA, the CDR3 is TGTGCCATCAGTGAGTCTGCAGATACGCAGTATTTT.

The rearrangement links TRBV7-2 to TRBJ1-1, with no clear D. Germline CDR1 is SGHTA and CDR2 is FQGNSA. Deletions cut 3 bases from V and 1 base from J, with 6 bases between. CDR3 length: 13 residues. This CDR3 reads CASSLTENTEAFF. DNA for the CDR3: TGTGCCAGCAGCTTGACGGAGAACACTGAAGCTTTCTTT.

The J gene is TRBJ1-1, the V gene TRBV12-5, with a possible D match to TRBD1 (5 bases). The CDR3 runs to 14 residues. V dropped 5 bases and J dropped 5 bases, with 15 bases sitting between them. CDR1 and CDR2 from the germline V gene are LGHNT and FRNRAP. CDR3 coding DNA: TGTGCTAGTGGTCCTCAGGGCGCCAGGACTGAAGCTTTCTTT. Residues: CASGPQGARTEAFF.

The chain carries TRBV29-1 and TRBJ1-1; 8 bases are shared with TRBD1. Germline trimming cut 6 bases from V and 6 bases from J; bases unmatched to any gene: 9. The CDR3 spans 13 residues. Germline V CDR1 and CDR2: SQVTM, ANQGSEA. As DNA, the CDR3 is TGCAGCGTCAGACAGGGGAAGGGGGCTGAAGCTTTCTTT. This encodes CSVRQGKGAEAFF.

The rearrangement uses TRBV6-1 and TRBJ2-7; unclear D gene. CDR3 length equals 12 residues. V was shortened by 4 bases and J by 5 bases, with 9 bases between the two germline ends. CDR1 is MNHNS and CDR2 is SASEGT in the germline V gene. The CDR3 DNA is TGTGCCAGCAGTGTTAGCAGCCACGAGCAGTACTTC. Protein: CASSVSSHEQYF.

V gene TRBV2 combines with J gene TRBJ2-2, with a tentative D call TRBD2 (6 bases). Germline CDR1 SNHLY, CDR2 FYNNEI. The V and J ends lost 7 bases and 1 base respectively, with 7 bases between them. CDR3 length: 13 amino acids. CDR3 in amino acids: CASMGGNTGELFF. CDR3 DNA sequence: TGTGCCAGCATGGGGGGGAACACCGGGGAGCTGTTTTTT.

The CDR3 loop reads CASSPIGDGQPQHF. CDR3 in DNA: TGCGCCAGCAGCCCCATTGGGGACGGTCAGCCCCAGCATTTT. The chain uses TRBV5-1 and TRBJ1-5; D is possibly TRBD1 (5 bases). From germline, CDR1 is SGHRS and CDR2 YFSETQ. V lost 4 bases and J lost 6, with 14 bases in between. This CDR3 region has 14 residues.

This chain's CDR3 is CASSDFLTGTDTDTQYF. The CDR3 region has the DNA TGTGCCAGCAGTGACTTTTTGACAGGAACGGACACAGATACGCAGTATTTT. This chain connects TRBV2 to TRBJ2-3; maybe TRBD1 (6 bases). This CDR3 is 17 amino acids long. V lost 3 bases and J lost 2, with 18 bases in between. Germline loops: CDR1 SNHLY, CDR2 FYNNEI.

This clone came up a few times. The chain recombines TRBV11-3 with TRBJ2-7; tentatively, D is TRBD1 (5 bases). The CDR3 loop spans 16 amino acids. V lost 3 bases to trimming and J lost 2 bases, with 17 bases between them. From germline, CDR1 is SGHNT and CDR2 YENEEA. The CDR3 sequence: CASSFIPGHGAYEQYF. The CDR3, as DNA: TGTGCCAGCAGCTTTATCCCAGGACATGGGGCCTACGAGCAGTACTTC.

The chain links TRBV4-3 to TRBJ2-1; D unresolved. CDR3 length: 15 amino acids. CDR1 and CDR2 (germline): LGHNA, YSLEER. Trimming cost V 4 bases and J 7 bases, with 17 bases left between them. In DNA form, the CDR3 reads TGCGCCAGCAGCCCCTGGGCCAGGTTGGGAAATGAGCAGTTCTTC. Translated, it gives CASSPWARLGNEQFF.

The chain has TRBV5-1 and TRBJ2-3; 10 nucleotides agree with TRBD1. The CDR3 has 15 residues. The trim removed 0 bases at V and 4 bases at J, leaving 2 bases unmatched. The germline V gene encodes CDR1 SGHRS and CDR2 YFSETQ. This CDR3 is CASSLVDRGPDTQYF. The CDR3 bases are TGCGCCAGCAGCTTGGTCGACAGGGGGCCAGATACGCAGTATTTT.

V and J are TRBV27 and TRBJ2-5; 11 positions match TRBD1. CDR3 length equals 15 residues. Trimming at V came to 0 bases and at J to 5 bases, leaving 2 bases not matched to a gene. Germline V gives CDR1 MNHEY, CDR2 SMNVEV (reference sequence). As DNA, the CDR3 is TGTGCCAGCAGTTTATCCGGACAGGGGGCGGAGACCCAGTACTTC. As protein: CASSLSGQGAETQYF.

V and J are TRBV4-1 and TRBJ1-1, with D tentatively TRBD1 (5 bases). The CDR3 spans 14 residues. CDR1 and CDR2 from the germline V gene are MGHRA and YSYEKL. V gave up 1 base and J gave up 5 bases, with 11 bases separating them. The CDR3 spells CASSQVAGGTEAFF. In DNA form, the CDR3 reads TGCGCCAGCAGCCAAGTCGCTGGGGGAACTGAAGCTTTCTTT.

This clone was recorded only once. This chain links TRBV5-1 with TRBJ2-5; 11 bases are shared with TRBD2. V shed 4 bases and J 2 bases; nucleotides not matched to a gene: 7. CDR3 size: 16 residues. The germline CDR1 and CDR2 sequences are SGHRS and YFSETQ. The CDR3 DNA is TGCGCCAGCAGCCCGGGACTAGCGGCAATACAAGAGACCCAGTACTTC. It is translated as CASSPGLAAIQETQYF.

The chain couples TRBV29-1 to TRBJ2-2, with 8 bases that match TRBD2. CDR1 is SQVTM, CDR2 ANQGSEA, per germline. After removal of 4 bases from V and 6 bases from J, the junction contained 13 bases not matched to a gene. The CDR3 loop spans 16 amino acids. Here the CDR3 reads CSVGGLGTSYPGELFF. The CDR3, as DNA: TGCAGCGTTGGTGGTCTCGGGACTAGTTATCCCGGGGAGCTGTTTTTT.

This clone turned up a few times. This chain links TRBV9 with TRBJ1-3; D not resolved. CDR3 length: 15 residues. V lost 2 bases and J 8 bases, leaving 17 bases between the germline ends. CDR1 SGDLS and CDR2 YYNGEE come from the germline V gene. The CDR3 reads CASSVGDTQMYTIYF. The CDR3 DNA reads TGTGCCAGCAGCGTCGGGGATACCCAAATGTACACCATATATTTT.

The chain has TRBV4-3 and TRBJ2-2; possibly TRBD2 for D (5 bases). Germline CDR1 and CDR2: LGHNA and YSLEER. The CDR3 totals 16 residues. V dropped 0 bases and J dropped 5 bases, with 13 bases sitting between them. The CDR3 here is CASSQESRVGTGELFF. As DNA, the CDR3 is TGCGCCAGCAGCCAAGAATCGAGGGTGGGGACCGGGGAGCTGTTTTTT.